The clone carrying this TCR beta chain is classed as large. Antigen specificity is unknown. Within a library made for alpha chains, this beta chain is off target, and its count is uninformative. Time point here: blood at routine non-recurrence follow-up after resection. This entry is derived from a study of spatial heterogeneity in lung cancer. Germline V gene lookup returns CDR1 SGHTA and CDR2 FQGNSA. The V and J ends lost 3 bases and 8 bases respectively, with 20 bases between them. The CDR3 is 15 residues long. TCRdb analysed the 5' RACE reads with MiXCR anew, one entry per CDR3 protein. Here the sample spans around 2,400 distinct CDR3 sequences, less than 30% being singletons. Regarding the study as a whole: Detection of ubiquitous tumor TCRs in blood was higher at resection than follow-up.

The chain employs TRBV7-2 and TRBJ2-7; tentatively, D is TRBD1 (5 bases). The sequenced sample was PBMCs, obtained at follow-up. The origin of this receptor is a male donor with early-stage non-small cell lung cancer. The CDR3 coding sequence is TGTGCCAGCAGCTTTGGGGCGGACCCGAGCCGAAAGCAGTACTTC. It encodes CASSFGADPSRKQYF.